This TCR beta chain was documented in a study of T cell repertoires and Cas9 in healthy adults. As for the study in general: SpCas9-reactive CD4 and CD8 T cells were characterized for potency, cytotoxicity and lineage.

Sequenced by immunoSEQ multiplex PCR; TCRdb stores in-frame clones only, minus some. The data hold more than 20,000 clones, with roughly 92% observed a single time. Study-wide results and limits: In vitro, SpCas9-reactive Tregs were reported to curb effector T cell proliferation and function.

Remarks on this clone: As yet, its antigen is unknown.

Specimen: CD4+ effector T cells (CD127+, CD25-, CD137-, CD154-) from PBMCs; culture status not recorded. The receptor was isolated from a human donor in good health.

Here the CDR3 DNA reads TGTGCCAGCACTCGGACTAGCGGGAGAATGGTGGAGACCCAGTACTTC. Its protein product is CASTRTSGRMVETQYF. The V gene is TRBV7-2, the J gene TRBJ2-5; the match to TRBD2 covers 13 bases. The V and J ends lost 7 bases and 5 bases, in that order; junction bases with no gene match: 10. Germline values: CDR1 SGHTA, CDR2 FQGNSA. CDR3 length equals 16 residues.